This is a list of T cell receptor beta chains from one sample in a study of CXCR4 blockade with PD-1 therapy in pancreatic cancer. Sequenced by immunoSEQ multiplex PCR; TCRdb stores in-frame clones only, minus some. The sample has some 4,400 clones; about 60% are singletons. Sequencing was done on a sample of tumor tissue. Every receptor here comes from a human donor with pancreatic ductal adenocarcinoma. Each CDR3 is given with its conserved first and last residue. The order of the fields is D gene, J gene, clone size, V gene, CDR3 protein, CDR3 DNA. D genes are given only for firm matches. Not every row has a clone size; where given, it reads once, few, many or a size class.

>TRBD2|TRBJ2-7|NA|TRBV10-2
CASSGTSGSSREQYF
TGCGCCAGCAGTGGTACTAGCGGGAGCTCCCGCGAGCAGTACTTC
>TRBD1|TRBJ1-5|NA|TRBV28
CASSWTGRHQPQHF
TGTGCCAGCAGTTGGACAGGGAGGCACCAGCCCCAGCATTTT
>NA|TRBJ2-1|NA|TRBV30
CAWRPDWGEQFF
TGTGCCTGGAGGCCCGACTGGGGTGAGCAGTTCTTC
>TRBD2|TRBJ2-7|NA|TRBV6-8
CASSPEWLAGDEQYF
TGTGCCAGCAGCCCCGAGTGGCTAGCGGGAGACGAGCAGTACTTC
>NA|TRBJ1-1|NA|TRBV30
CAWFGGSEAFF
TGTGCCTGGTTTGGGGGGAGTGAAGCTTTCTTT
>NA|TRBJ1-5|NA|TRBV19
CATAPRGGYDQPQHF
TGTGCCACCGCTCCGAGAGGGGGGTACGATCAGCCCCAGCATTTT
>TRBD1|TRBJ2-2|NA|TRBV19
CASSIGRQGFAGELFF
TGTGCTAGTAGTATAGGACGACAGGGCTTTGCCGGGGAGCTGTTTTTT
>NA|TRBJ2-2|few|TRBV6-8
CASSYMGAGELFF
TGTGCCAGCAGTTATATGGGTGCCGGGGAGCTGTTTTTT
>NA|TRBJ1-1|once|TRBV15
CATSRVARANTEAFF
TGTGCCACCAGCAGAGTGGCACGGGCTAACACTGAAGCTTTCTTT
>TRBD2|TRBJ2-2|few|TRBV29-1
CSVHTSVATGELFF
TGCAGCGTTCACACTAGCGTTGCCACCGGGGAGCTGTTTTTT